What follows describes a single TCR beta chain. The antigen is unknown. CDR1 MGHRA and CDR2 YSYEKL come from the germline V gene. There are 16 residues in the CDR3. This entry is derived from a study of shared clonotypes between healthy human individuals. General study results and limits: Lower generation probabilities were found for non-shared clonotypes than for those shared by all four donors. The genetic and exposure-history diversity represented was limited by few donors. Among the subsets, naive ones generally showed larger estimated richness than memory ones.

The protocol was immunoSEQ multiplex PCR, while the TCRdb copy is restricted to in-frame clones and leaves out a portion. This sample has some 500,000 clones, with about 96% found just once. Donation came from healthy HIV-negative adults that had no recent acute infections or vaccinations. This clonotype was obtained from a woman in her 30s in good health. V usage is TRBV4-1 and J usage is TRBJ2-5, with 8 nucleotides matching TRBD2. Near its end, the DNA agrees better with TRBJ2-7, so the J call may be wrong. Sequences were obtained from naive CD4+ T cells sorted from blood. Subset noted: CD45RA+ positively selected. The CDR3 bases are TGCGCCAGCAGCCAAGCCCCTAGCGGGTTTTCCTACGAGCAGTACTTC. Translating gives CASSQAPSGFSYEQYF.